The subject of this entry is one TCR beta chain. Before vaccination, two weeks after the third vaccination, and at progression, PBMC were collected. These data originate in a study of glioma-infiltrating T cells after dendritic cell vaccination. The CDR3 loop spans 15 amino acids. The V segment lost 6 bases and the J segment 4 bases; nucleotides outside the gene matches: 9. Per germline, CDR1 MNHEY and CDR2 SMNVEV (reference sequence). TCRB CDR3 was amplified from 2 ug genomic DNA or less. Profiled with immunoSEQ multiplex PCR; TCRdb holds only in-frame clones, not every one. The table shows fewer than 110,000 clones, with roughly 81% occurring only once.

The sequences come from blood, collected before dendritic cell vaccination. The sequence was obtained from a human donor with glioblastoma. The rearrangement joins TRBV27 to TRBJ2-1, with 7 bases lining up with TRBD1. This CDR3 reads CASRTGVGSYNEQFF. In nucleotides, the CDR3 is TGTGCCAGCAGAACAGGGGTGGGCAGTTACAATGAGCAGTTCTTC.